Shown below are 26 T cell receptor beta chains from a single sample sequenced in a study of blood T cells in healthy people across ages. A J-beta primer mix and a sample-barcoded 5' primer were used in a second PCR of roughly 6 to 11 cycles. From the 5' RACE reads, TCRdb called clonotypes with MiXCR, one entry per CDR3 protein. The sample contains about 500,000 distinct CDR3 sequences, 24% of which appear only once. This sample was also put to use in a study of T cells of mothers and their children.

Sequenced: blood. The source is a boy aged 5-17 years in good health.

Concerning this clonotype itself: At one end the junction does not follow the germline gene, possibly because of a read error. The chain recombines TRBV3-1 with TRBJ2-1; the match to TRBD2 covers 8 bases. CDR3 length: 15 amino acids. CDR1 is LGHDT, CDR2 YNNKEL, per germline (reference sequence). Written as DNA, the CDR3 is TGTGCCAGCAGCCAAGCGGGGGGGCCCGGTAATGGGCAGTTCTTC. Translating it yields CASSQAGGPGNGQFF.

This clonotype was found a few times. CDR3 in DNA: TGTGCCAGCAGCTCCGGGACAGCCATCTATGGCTACACCTTC. This gives the protein CASSSGTAIYGYTF. The chain combines TRBV7-9 with TRBJ1-2; 7 nucleotides match TRBD1. CDR1 and CDR2 from the germline V gene are SEHNR and FQNEAQ (reference sequence). The CDR3 covers 14 residues. V lost 4 bases and J lost 4; bases outside the gene matches: 6.

This clonotype was seen a few times. The genes are TRBV6-5 and TRBJ2-4; D might be TRBD2 (6 bases). V lost 7 bases, J lost 2 bases, and 15 bases lay in between. This CDR3 is 15 amino acids long. Germline CDR1 MNHEY, CDR2 SVGAGI. CDR3 protein: CASMSSAGSKNIQYF. The CDR3 nucleotides are TGTGCCAGCATGTCCTCAGCGGGTTCCAAAAACATTCAGTACTTC.

The chain combines TRBV7-2 with TRBJ1-2, with 8 bases that match TRBD1. Trimming at V came to 6 bases and at J to 4 bases, leaving 10 bases not matched to a gene. The CDR3 runs to 15 residues. Germline-derived CDR1 and CDR2 are SGHTA and FQGNSA. In DNA form, the CDR3 reads TGTGCCAGCAGTCCGGGACAGGCGCAACCCTATGGCTACACCTTC. It is translated as CASSPGQAQPYGYTF. Variable domain in full (rest from reference TRBV7-2 and TRBJ1-2): GAGVSQSPSNKVTEKGKDVELRCDPISGHTALYWYRQSLGQGLEFLIYFQGNSAPDKSGLPSDRFSAERTGGSVSTLTIQRTQQEDSAVYLCASSPGQAQPYGYTFGSGTRLTVV.

This clonotype was recorded a few times. The rearrangement joins TRBV7-8 to TRBJ1-5, with no clear D. The ends were cut back, 4 bases at V and 0 bases at J, with 13 bases in the middle. The CDR3 is 16 residues long. Germline CDR1 reads SGHVS; CDR2 reads FQNEAQ. CDR3: CASSSLGGDSNQPQHF. In nucleotides, the CDR3 is TGTGCCAGCAGCTCCCTGGGCGGTGATAGCAATCAGCCCCAGCATTTT.

This chain links TRBV4-3 with TRBJ2-5; 8 bases are shared with TRBD1. The J call is uncertain, as TRBJ2-1 better fits the DNA end. CDR3 length equals 12 residues. Germline CDR1 reads LGHNA; CDR2 reads YSLEER. CDR3: CASSQATGGQFF. The CDR3 bases are TGCGCCAGCAGCCAGGCTACAGGGGGACAGTTCTTC.

This clonotype was seen only a few times. The chain links TRBV20-1 to TRBJ2-7; a weak D match, TRBD2 (5 bases). Germline values: CDR1 DFQATT, CDR2 SNEGSKA (reference sequence). This CDR3 is 14 amino acids long. V was cut by 1 base and J by 4 bases, with 14 bases left in between. The CDR3, as DNA: TGCAGTGCTAGAGCCACCATAGGAGGTTACGAGCAGTACTTC. This encodes CSARATIGGYEQYF.

The CDR3 loop is CAISESGAALVNYGYTF. In nucleotides, the CDR3 is TGTGCCATCAGTGAGTCGGGGGCTGCTCTGGTGAACTATGGCTACACCTTC. The chain recombines TRBV10-3 with TRBJ1-2; weak D call: TRBD1 (6 bases). CDR1 ENHRY and CDR2 SYGVKD come from the germline V gene. The CDR3 loop spans 17 amino acids. V was clipped by 0 bases and J by 2 bases, with 16 bases between them.

This chain uses TRBV6-1 with TRBJ1-1; a weak D match, TRBD1 (5 bases). This CDR3 has 11 amino acids. From germline, CDR1 is MNHNS and CDR2 SASEGT. V shed 5 bases and J shed 8 bases, with 9 bases lying between them. This chain's CDR3 is CASSTKGEAFF. The CDR3 DNA is TGTGCCAGCAGTACCAAGGGGGAAGCTTTCTTT.

The CDR3 DNA reads TGTGCCAGCAGTCCGAGCGGGAGAGATTACAATGAGCAGTTCTTC. Its protein is CASSPSGRDYNEQFF. The chain combines TRBV28 with TRBJ2-5; 8 bases match TRBD2. The J call may be incorrect, as the DNA end agrees better with TRBJ2-1. In germline, CDR1 is MDHEN, CDR2 SYDVKM. The CDR3 runs 15 residues.

This clonotype has just a few counts. V and J are TRBV29-1 and TRBJ2-3; perhaps TRBD1 as D (6 bases). V lost 3 bases and J lost 3, with 13 bases in between. The germline V gene encodes CDR1 SQVTM and CDR2 ANQGSEA. The CDR3 totals 14 residues. CDR3 coding DNA: TGCAGCGTTGAGCAGGGGATGAGTACAGATACGCAGTATTTT. This sequence encodes CSVEQGMSTDTQYF.

The V and J genes are TRBV7-2 and TRBJ1-2; a possible D gene is TRBD1 (5 bases). V was clipped by 4 bases and J by 8 bases, with 17 bases between them. The germline gives CDR1 SGHTA, CDR2 FQGNSA. The CDR3 runs 14 residues. As DNA, the CDR3 is TGTGCCAGCAGCTCTGCCGGGACCTCCGTCGGCTACACCTTC. Translation gives CASSSAGTSVGYTF.

This clonotype showed up just a few times. The genes are TRBV20-1 and TRBJ2-3; D remains ambiguous. Germline assignment: CDR1 DFQATT and CDR2 SNEGSKA (reference sequence). The V and J ends lost 6 bases and 9 bases respectively, with 19 bases between them. The CDR3 contains 13 residues. The CDR3 loop reads CSAHSSVQRTQYF. The CDR3 region has the DNA TGCAGTGCCCATTCATCGGTGCAGAGGACGCAGTATTTT.

This clonotype appeared many times. The chain employs TRBV10-3 and TRBJ2-3; TRBD1 agrees at 8 bases. Trimming cost V 6 bases and J 1 base; bases outside gene matches: 3. The V gene's germline CDR1 is ENHRY and CDR2 SYGVKD. The CDR3 spans 14 residues. The CDR3 DNA sequence: TGTGCCATCAGCCCGGGACAGGGCACAGATACGCAGTATTTT. Translated, it gives CAISPGQGTDTQYF.

This clonotype occurred a few times. The rearrangement uses TRBV7-9 and TRBJ2-5, with a tentative D call TRBD1 (5 bases). Trimming removed 1 base from V and 7 bases from J, with 10 bases in between. This CDR3 is 13 amino acids long. Germline CDR1 reads SEHNR; CDR2 reads FQNEAQ (reference sequence). CDR3 in amino acids: CASSLVGVGTQYF. The CDR3 coding sequence is TGTGCCAGCAGCTTAGTAGGGGTTGGGACCCAGTACTTC.

A note on this clonotype: One junction end does not reproduce the germline sequence, and a read error may be involved. The chain employs TRBV28 and TRBJ1-1; no firm D call. The germline V gene has CDR1 MDHEN and CDR2 SYDVKM. The CDR3 sequence is 15 residues long. The CDR3, as DNA: TGTGTCAGCACCTTCCCGCCCCCAGCTAACACTGAAGCTTTCTTT. Translated: CVSTFPPPANTEAFF.

This chain links TRBV11-2 with TRBJ2-1; 10 bases fit TRBD2. CDR3 length equals 16 residues. J lost 0 bases, V lost 6 bases, and 5 bases had no gene match. Germline CDR1 reads SGHAT; CDR2 reads FQNNGV. CDR3 DNA sequence: TGTGCCAGCAGAGAACTAGCGGGAAGCTCCTACAATGAGCAGTTCTTC. Translated, it gives CASRELAGSSYNEQFF. The full variable domain, in which reference TRBV11-2 and TRBJ2-1 provide the parts outside the CDR3, is EAGVAQSPRYKIIEKRQSVAFWCNPISGHATLYWYQQILGQGPKLLIQFQNNGVVDDSQLPKDRFSAERLKGVDSTLKIQPAKLEDSAVYLCASRELAGSSYNEQFFGPGTRLTVL.

This chain links TRBV6-1 with TRBJ2-7; D gene uncertain. The CDR3 loop spans 13 amino acids. Germline CDR1 MNHNS, CDR2 SASEGT. Between the trimmed V and J ends, which lost 0 bases and 2 bases, there was a span of 5 bases. The CDR3 coding sequence is TGTGCCAGCAGTGAAGCGGTCACCTACGAGCAGTACTTC. Its translation: CASSEAVTYEQYF.

This chain joins TRBV6-2 or TRBV6-3 and TRBJ2-3; D uncertain. CDR1 MNHEY and CDR2 SVGEGT come from the germline V gene. The ends were cut back, 4 bases at V and 7 bases at J, with 6 bases in the middle. The CDR3 sequence is 11 residues long. The chain's CDR3 is CASSWGNTQYF. For the CDR3, the DNA is TGTGCCAGCAGTTGGGGAAATACGCAGTATTTT.

To note about this clonotype: A read error may produce the germline difference seen at one junction end. The CDR3 loop reads CAISDLTGREYNEQFF. CDR3 sequence (DNA): TGTGCCATCAGTGACCTGACAGGGAGGGAATACAACGAGCAGTTCTTC. The rearrangement uses TRBV10-3 and TRBJ2-1, with D perhaps matching TRBD1 or TRBD2 (7 bases each). Germline CDR1 ENHRY, CDR2 SYGVKD. The CDR3 is made up of 16 amino acids.

CDR3 region: CAWTSTGGREKLFF. CDR3 DNA sequence: TGTGCCTGGACCTCGACAGGGGGAAGAGAAAAACTGTTTTTT. The chain has TRBV30 and TRBJ1-4; TRBD1 aligns across 9 bases. Per the germline V gene, CDR1 is GTSNPN and CDR2 is SVGIG (reference sequence). The V gene end was trimmed by 4 bases and the J gene end by 8 bases; junction bases not matched to a gene: 8. There are 14 residues in the CDR3.

The rearrangement links TRBV20-1 to TRBJ2-3; the match to TRBD2 covers 9 bases. CDR3 length: 15 amino acids. CDR1 DFQATT and CDR2 SNEGSKA come from the germline V gene (reference sequence). Unmatched junction bases numbered 3, after V lost 0 bases and J lost 2 bases. CDR3 residues: CSAREQREVTDTQYF. The DNA for the CDR3 is TGCAGTGCTAGAGAGCAGCGGGAGGTCACAGATACGCAGTATTTT.

The chain recombines TRBV28 with TRBJ2-5; TRBD1 is a possible D gene (6 bases). The J call is uncertain, as TRBJ2-7 better fits the DNA end. The CDR3 runs 13 residues. Looked up from germline, CDR1 is MDHEN and CDR2 is SYDVKM. This CDR3 is CASSFGQMYEQYF. Written as DNA, the CDR3 is TGTGCCAGCAGTTTTGGACAGATGTACGAGCAGTACTTC.

This clonotype has just a few counts. The CDR3 DNA is TGTGCCAGCAGCTCCCTTGCGGGACTCATAGTGAATGAGCAGTTCTTC. Amino acids: CASSSLAGLIVNEQFF. The chain combines TRBV7-2 with TRBJ2-1, with a tentative D call TRBD2 (6 bases). Germline values: CDR1 SGHTA, CDR2 FQGNSA. The CDR3 totals 16 residues. V gave up 4 bases and J gave up 7 bases, with 20 bases separating them.

This clonotype was detected a few times. The chain has TRBV7-2 and TRBJ1-6; 9 bases match TRBD1. Germline V gene sequence: CDR1 SGHTA, CDR2 FQGNSA. J gave up 9 bases and V 4 bases, and 19 bases lay outside the gene matches. The CDR3 sequence is 19 residues long. The CDR3 region is CASSSSQAFAGTGSSPLHF. DNA for the CDR3: TGTGCCAGCAGCTCGTCGCAGGCTTTCGCCGGGACAGGGAGTTCACCCCTCCACTTT.

The J gene is TRBJ2-2, the V gene TRBV20-1, with a possible D match to TRBD2 (5 bases). CDR3 length equals 13 residues. With 3 bases removed from V and 7 bases from J, the gap between germline ends came to 12 bases. Per the germline V gene, CDR1 is DFQATT and CDR2 is SNEGSKA (reference sequence). The CDR3 here is CSASWTQSGELFF. CDR3 coding DNA: TGCAGTGCTAGTTGGACTCAGAGCGGGGAGCTGTTTTTT.